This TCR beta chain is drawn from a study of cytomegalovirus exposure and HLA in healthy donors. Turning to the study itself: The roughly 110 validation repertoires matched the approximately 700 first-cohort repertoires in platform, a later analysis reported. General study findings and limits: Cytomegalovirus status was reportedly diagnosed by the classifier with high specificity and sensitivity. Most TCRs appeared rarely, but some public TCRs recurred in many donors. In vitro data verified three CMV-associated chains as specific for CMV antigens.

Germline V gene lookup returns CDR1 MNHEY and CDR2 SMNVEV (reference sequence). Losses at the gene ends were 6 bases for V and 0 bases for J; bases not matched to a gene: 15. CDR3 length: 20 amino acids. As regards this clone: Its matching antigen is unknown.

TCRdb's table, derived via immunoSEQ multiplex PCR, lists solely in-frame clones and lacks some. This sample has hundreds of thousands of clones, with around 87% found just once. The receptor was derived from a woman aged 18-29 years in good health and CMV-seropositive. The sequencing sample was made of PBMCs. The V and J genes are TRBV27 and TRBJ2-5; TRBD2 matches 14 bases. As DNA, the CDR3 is TGTGCCAGCAGCCCACCTGGGGGACTAGCGGGAGCCCCCCACCAAGAGACCCAGTACTTC. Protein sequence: CASSPPGGLAGAPHQETQYF.